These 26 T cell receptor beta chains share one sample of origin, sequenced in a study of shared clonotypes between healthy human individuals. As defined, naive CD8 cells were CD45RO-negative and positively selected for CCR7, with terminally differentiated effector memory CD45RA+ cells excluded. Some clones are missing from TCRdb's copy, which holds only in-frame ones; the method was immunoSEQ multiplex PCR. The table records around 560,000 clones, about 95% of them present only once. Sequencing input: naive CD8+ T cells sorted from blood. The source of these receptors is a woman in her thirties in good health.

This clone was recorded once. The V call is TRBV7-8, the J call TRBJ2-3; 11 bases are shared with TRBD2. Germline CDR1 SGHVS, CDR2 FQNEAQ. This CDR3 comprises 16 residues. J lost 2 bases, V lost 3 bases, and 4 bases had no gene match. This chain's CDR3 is CASSFGLAGITDTQYF. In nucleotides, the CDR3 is TGTGCCAGCAGCTTCGGACTAGCGGGTATCACAGATACGCAGTATTTT.

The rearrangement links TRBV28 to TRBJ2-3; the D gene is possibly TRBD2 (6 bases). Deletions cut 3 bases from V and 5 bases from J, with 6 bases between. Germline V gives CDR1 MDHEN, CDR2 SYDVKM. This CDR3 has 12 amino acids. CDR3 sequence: CASSFGGDTQYF. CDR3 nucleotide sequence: TGTGCCAGCAGTTTCGGGGGAGATACGCAGTATTTT.

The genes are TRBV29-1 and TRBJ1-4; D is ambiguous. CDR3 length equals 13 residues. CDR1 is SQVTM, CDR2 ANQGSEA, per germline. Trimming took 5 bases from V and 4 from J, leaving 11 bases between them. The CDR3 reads CSVLGPLNEKLFF. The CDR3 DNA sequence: TGCAGCGTTCTAGGACCGCTTAATGAAAAACTGTTTTTT.

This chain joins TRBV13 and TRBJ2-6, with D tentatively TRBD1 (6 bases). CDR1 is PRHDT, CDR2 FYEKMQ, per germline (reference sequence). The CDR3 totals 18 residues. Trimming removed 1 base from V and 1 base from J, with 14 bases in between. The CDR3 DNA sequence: TGTGCCAGCAGCTTAGCAGGGGCAATCCTTTCTGGGGCCAACGTCCTGACTTTC. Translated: CASSLAGAILSGANVLTF.

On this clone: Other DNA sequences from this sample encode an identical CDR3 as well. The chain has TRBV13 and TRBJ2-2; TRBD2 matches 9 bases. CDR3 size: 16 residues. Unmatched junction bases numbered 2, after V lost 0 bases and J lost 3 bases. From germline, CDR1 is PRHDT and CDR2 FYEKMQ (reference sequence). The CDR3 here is CASSLGLAGDTGELFF. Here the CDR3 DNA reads TGTGCCAGCAGCTTAGGACTAGCGGGTGACACCGGGGAGCTGTTTTTT.

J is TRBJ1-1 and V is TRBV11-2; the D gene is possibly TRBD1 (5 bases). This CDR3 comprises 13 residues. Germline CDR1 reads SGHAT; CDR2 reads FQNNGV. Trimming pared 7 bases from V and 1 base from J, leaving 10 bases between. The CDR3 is CASTSDRNTEAFF. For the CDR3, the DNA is TGTGCCAGCACCTCTGACAGGAACACTGAAGCTTTCTTT.

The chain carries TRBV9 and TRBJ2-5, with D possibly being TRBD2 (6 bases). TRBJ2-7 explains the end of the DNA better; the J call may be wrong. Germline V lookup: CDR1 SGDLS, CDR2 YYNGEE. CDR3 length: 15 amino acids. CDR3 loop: CASSAGTGASYEQYF. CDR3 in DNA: TGTGCCAGCAGCGCAGGGACGGGAGCCTCCTACGAGCAGTACTTC.

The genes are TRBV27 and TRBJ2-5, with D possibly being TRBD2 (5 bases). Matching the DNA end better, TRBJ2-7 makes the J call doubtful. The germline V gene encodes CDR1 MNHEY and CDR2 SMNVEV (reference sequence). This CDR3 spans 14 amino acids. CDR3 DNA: TGTGCCAGCAGTTTTGTGGCTTCTGGAGGCGAGCAGTACTTC. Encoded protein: CASSFVASGGEQYF.

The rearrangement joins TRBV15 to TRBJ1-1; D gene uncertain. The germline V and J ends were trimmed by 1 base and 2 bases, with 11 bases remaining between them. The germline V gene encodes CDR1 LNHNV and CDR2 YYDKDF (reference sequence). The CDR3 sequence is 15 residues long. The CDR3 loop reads CATSRVHSGNTEAFF. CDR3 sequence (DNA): TGTGCCACCAGCAGAGTACACAGTGGAAACACTGAAGCTTTCTTT. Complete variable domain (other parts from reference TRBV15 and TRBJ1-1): DAMVIQNPRYQVTQFGKPVTLSCSQTLNHNVMYWYQQKSSQAPKLLFHYYDKDFNNEADTPDNFQSRRPNTSFCFLDIRSPGLGDTAMYLCATSRVHSGNTEAFFGQGTRLTVV.

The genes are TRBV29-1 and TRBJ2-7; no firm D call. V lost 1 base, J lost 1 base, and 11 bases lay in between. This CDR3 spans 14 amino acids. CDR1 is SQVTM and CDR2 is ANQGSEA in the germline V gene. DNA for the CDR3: TGCAGCGTTGAAGCCAGCGCCAGTTCCTACGAGCAGTACTTC. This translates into CSVEASASSYEQYF.

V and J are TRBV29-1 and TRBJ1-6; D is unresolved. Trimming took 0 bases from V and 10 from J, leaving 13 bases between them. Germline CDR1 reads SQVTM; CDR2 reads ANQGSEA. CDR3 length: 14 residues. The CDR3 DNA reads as TGCAGCGTTGAAGATCGTAGCGGTGGATCACCCCTCCACTTT. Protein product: CSVEDRSGGSPLHF.

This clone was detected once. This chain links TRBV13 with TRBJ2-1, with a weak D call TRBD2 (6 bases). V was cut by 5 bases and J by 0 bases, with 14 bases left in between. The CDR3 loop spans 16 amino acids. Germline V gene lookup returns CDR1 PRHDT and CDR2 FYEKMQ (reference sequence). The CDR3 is CASSPLAPSSYNEQFF. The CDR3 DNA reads TGTGCCAGCAGCCCCCTAGCGCCGAGCTCCTACAATGAGCAGTTCTTC.

This chain's CDR3 is CASSLEVRRTQETQYF. Here the CDR3 DNA reads TGTGCCAGCAGCTTAGAAGTGCGGAGGACCCAAGAGACCCAGTACTTC. The genes are TRBV7-9 and TRBJ2-5, with D maybe TRBD2 (5 bases). The germline V and J ends were trimmed by 1 base and 1 base, with 13 bases remaining between them. CDR1 SEHNR and CDR2 FQNEAQ come from the germline V gene (reference sequence). The CDR3 totals 16 residues.

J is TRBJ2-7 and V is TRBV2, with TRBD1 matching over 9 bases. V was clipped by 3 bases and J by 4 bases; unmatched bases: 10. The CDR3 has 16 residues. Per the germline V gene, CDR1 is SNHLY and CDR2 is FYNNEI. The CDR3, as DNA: TGTGCCAGCAGTGATGGGGAGGGACAGGGAGGGTACGAGCAGTACTTC. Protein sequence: CASSDGEGQGGYEQYF.

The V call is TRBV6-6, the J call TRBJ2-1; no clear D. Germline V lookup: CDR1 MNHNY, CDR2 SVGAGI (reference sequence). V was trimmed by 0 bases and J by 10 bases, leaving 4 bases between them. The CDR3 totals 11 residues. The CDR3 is CASSYSWEQFF. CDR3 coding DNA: TGTGCCAGCAGTTACTCTTGGGAGCAGTTCTTC.

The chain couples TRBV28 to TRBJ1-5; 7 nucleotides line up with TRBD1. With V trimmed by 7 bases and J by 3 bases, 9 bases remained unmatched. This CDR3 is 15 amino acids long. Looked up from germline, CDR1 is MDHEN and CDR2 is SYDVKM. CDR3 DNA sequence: TGTGCCAGCACCACGGGGGACAGAGTCAATCAGCCCCAGCATTTT. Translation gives CASTTGDRVNQPQHF.

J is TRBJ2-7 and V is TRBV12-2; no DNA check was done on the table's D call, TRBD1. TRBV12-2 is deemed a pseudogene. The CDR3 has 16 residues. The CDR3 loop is CASRLANHRGQYEQYF. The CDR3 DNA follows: TGTGCAAGTCGCTTAGCGAACCACAGGGGCCAGTACGAGCAGTACTTC.

The CDR3: CASSEATDVNEKLFF. The CDR3 bases are TGTGCCAGCAGTGAAGCGACGGACGTTAATGAAAAACTGTTTTTT. The chain recombines TRBV25-1 with TRBJ1-4, with no clear D. The germline V gene has CDR1 MGHDK and CDR2 SYGVNS. Trimming stripped 2 bases from V and 4 bases from J, with 11 bases between. This CDR3 comprises 15 residues.

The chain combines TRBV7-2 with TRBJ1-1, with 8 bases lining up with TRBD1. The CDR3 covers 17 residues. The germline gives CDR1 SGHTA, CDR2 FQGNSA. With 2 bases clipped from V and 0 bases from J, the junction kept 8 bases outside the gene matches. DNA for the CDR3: TGTGCCAGCAGCTTAATCCCAGGGGGCTTGGTGAACACTGAAGCTTTCTTT. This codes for CASSLIPGGLVNTEAFF.

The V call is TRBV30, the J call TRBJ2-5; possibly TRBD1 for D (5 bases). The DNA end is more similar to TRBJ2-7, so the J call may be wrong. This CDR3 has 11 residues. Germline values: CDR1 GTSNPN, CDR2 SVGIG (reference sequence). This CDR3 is CACAGSYEQYF. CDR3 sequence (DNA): TGTGCCTGCGCAGGGTCCTACGAGCAGTACTTC.

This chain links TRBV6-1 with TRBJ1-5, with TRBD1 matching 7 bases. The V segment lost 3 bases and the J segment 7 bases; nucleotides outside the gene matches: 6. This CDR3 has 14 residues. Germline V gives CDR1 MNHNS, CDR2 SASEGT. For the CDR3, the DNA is TGTGCCAGCAGTGACAGGGGGGGAAACCAGCCCCAGCATTTT. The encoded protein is CASSDRGGNQPQHF.

The CDR3 sequence is CSVEMRDSPYEQYF. CDR3 coding DNA: TGCAGCGTTGAGATGAGGGACAGTCCCTACGAGCAGTACTTC. The chain employs TRBV29-1 and TRBJ2-7; TRBD1 matches at 7 bases. CDR3 size: 14 residues. The J segment lost 2 bases and the V segment lost 3 bases, leaving 7 bases of the junction unmatched. CDR1 SQVTM and CDR2 ANQGSEA come from the germline V gene.

The chain's CDR3 is CASSNRGTDTQYF. In nucleotides, the CDR3 is TGTGCCAGTAGTAATCGGGGCACAGATACGCAGTATTTT. The chain couples TRBV19 to TRBJ2-3; D unclear. The V gene's germline CDR1 is LNHDA and CDR2 SQIVND (reference sequence). Trimming took 4 bases from V and 1 from J, leaving 6 bases between them. The CDR3 totals 13 residues. The complete variable domain, with remaining parts taken from reference TRBV19 and TRBJ2-3, reads DGGITQSPKYLFRKEGQNVTLSCEQNLNHDAMYWYRQDPGQGLRLIYYSQIVNDFQKGDIAEGYSVSREKKESFPLTVTSAQKNPTAFYLCASSNRGTDTQYFGPGTRLTVL.

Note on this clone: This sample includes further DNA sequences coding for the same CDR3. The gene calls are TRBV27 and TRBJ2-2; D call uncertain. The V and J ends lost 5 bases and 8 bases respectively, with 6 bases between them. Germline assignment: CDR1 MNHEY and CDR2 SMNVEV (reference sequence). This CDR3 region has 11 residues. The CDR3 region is CASSSSGELFF. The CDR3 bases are TGTGCCAGCAGTAGCTCGGGGGAGCTGTTTTTT.

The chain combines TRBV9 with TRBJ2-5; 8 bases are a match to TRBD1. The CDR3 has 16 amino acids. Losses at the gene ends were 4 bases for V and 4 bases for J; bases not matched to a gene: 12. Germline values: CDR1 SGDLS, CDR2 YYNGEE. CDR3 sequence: CASSPRTGSLAETQYF. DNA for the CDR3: TGTGCCAGCAGCCCCCGGACAGGGTCATTGGCAGAGACCCAGTACTTC.

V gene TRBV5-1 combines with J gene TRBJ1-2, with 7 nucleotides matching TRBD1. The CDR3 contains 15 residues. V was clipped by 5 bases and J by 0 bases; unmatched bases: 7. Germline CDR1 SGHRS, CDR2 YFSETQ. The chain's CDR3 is CASSLRDSTNYGYTF. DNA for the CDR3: TGCGCCAGCAGTCTCCGGGACAGCACTAACTATGGCTACACCTTC.